This T cell receptor beta chain was found in a study of blood T cell repertoires in COVID-19. TCRdb's copy holds only in-frame clones and misses some; the assay was immunoSEQ multiplex PCR. The sample includes 150,000 to 200,000 clones, 82% of them seen just once. The CDR3 has 15 amino acids. Germline V lookup: CDR1 LNHDA, CDR2 SQIVND (reference sequence). The trim removed 5 bases at V and 6 bases at J, leaving 8 bases unmatched. This chain uses TRBV19 with TRBJ1-1; 11 bases align to TRBD1. The sample comprised peripheral blood. This receptor was obtained from a woman aged 60-75 years with COVID-19, enrolled during active disease. CDR3 sequence (DNA): TGTGCCAGTAGTCCTCGGACAGGGGGCCCCTCTGAAGCTTTCTTT. Translating gives CASSPRTGGPSEAFF.